One and the same sample provided the 27 T cell receptor beta chains below, sequenced in a study of OX40 agonist ivuxolimab in advanced cancers. Assay used: immunoSEQ multiplex PCR; TCRdb lists only in-frame clones, some missing. The sample consists of roughly 77,000 clones, around nine tenths of them appearing once. This material consisted of CD4+ or CD8+ T cells sorted from blood, taken in a trial of the OX40 agonist ivuxolimab. These receptors originate from an adult with an advanced solid tumor such as melanoma, head and neck, liver or kidney cancer.

The gene calls are TRBV4-1 and TRBJ2-7; TRBD1 matches at 7 bases. This CDR3 contains 14 residues. V trimming: 2 bases; J trimming: 3 bases; junction bases outside the gene matches: 4. CDR1 is MGHRA, CDR2 YSYEKL, per germline. The CDR3 DNA is TGCGCCAGCAGCCAAACGGGGACAGTCTACGAGCAGTACTTC. The encoded protein is CASSQTGTVYEQYF.

The V and J genes are TRBV5-1 and TRBJ2-1; the match to TRBD1 covers 9 bases. Losses at the gene ends were 7 bases for V and 1 base for J; bases not matched to a gene: 9. CDR1 and CDR2 (germline): SGHRS, YFSETQ. CDR3 size: 16 residues. The chain's CDR3 is CASARTGAGSYNEQFF. The CDR3 DNA is TGCGCCAGCGCCCGGACAGGGGCCGGATCCTACAATGAGCAGTTCTTC.

The rearrangement joins TRBV5-1 to TRBJ2-1; 9 bases are shared with TRBD1. The CDR3 spans 15 residues. Germline CDR1 reads SGHRS; CDR2 reads YFSETQ. V was clipped by 1 base and J by 8 bases; unmatched bases: 7. CDR3 sequence reads: CASSLSGQGPDEQFF. In DNA form, the CDR3 reads TGCGCCAGCAGCTTGTCCGGACAGGGGCCGGATGAGCAGTTCTTC.

CDR3 amino acids: CASRTGQGFGGYTF. The DNA of the CDR3 is TGTGCCAGCAGAACCGGACAGGGGTTCGGTGGCTACACCTTC. The V call is TRBV6-5, the J call TRBJ1-2; the match to TRBD1 covers 9 bases. V shed 6 bases, J shed 7 bases, and the junction held 9 bases outside the gene matches. Germline V gene sequence: CDR1 MNHEY, CDR2 SVGAGI. The CDR3 covers 14 residues.

The J gene is TRBJ2-5, the V gene TRBV27; D is possibly TRBD2 (6 bases). Trimming cost V 6 bases and J 0 bases, with 14 bases left between them. The CDR3 length is 15 residues. CDR1 is MNHEY, CDR2 SMNVEV, per germline (reference sequence). Here the CDR3 DNA reads TGTGCCAGCAGATCCCCAGGCGGGAACCAAGAGACCCAGTACTTC. Protein: CASRSPGGNQETQYF.

The J gene is TRBJ2-7, the V gene TRBV7-9, with TRBD2 as a possible D gene (5 bases). V lost 0 bases and J lost 3, with 9 bases in between. Germline CDR1 is SEHNR and CDR2 is FQNEAQ (reference sequence). The CDR3 length is 14 residues. CDR3 amino acids: CASSLAGDFYEQYF. The CDR3 DNA follows: TGTGCCAGCAGCTTAGCGGGAGATTTCTACGAGCAGTACTTC. The variable domain in full, with the rest retrieved from reference TRBV7-9 and TRBJ2-7, is DTGVSQNPRHKITKRGQNVTFRCDPISEHNRLYWYRQTLGQGPEFLTYFQNEAQLEKSRLLSDRFSAERPKGSFSTLEIQRTEQGDSAMYLCASSLAGDFYEQYFGPGTRLTVT.

The rearrangement uses TRBV6-5 and TRBJ2-7; D ambiguous. Germline values: CDR1 MNHEY, CDR2 SVGAGI. This CDR3 contains 15 residues. V lost 0 bases and J lost 2, with 11 bases in between. The CDR3 bases are TGTGCCAGCAGTTACTCTGAGGCCAGAACCTACGAGCAGTACTTC. This translates into CASSYSEARTYEQYF.

The chain carries TRBV28 and TRBJ2-5; unclear D gene. The J call may be faulty, since TRBJ2-7 better matches the DNA end. CDR3 size: 12 residues. The V gene's germline CDR1 is MDHEN and CDR2 SYDVKM. This CDR3 reads CASSSSIYEQYF. CDR3 coding DNA: TGTGCCAGCAGTTCCTCTATCTACGAGCAGTACTTC.

The chain employs TRBV6-6 and TRBJ1-4, with D perhaps TRBD1 (5 bases). The length of the CDR3 is 11 residues. Trimming removed 5 bases at V and 14 bases at J, with 12 bases between. The germline V gene has CDR1 MNHNY and CDR2 SVGAGI (reference sequence). CDR3 bases: TGTGCCAGCAGTGGGCAGGGTGGGCTGTTTTTT. Its translation: CASSGQGGLFF.

The V and J genes are TRBV29-1 and TRBJ2-2; 7 bases align to TRBD1. The CDR3 loop spans 12 amino acids. Germline V gene data show CDR1 as SQVTM and CDR2 as ANQGSEA. The junction had 3 bases not matched to a gene; V was cut back by 6 bases and J by 5 bases. CDR3 loop: CSVAQGTGELFF. CDR3 DNA: TGCAGCGTCGCACAGGGGACCGGGGAGCTGTTTTTT.

This clone was picked up one time. The sample contains more than one DNA sequence encoding this CDR3. The rearrangement joins TRBV4-2 to TRBJ2-7; D uncertain. Germline V gives CDR1 LGHNA, CDR2 YNFKEQ. The CDR3 sequence is 12 residues long. V dropped 0 bases and J dropped 6 bases, with 6 bases sitting between them. The CDR3 nucleotides are TGTGCCAGCAGCCAAGATGGTCGCGAGCAGTACTTC. The encoded protein is CASSQDGREQYF.

This rearrangement joins TRBV7-2 to TRBJ1-1; a weak D match, TRBD1 (5 bases). Per germline, CDR1 SGHTA and CDR2 FQGNSA. This CDR3 has 13 residues. V lost 0 bases and J lost 11, with 13 bases in between. The CDR3 DNA follows: TGTGCCAGCAGCTTAGCGCCCGGGACGTTGGCTTTCTTT. Its translation: CASSLAPGTLAFF.

The chain employs TRBV21-1 and TRBJ2-5; the DNA was not compared with TRBD1, the D call given in the table. TRBV21-1 is shown as a pseudogene. CDR3 length: 15 residues. CDR3 sequence (DNA): TGTGCCAGCAGCAAAGGCGGGACAGAAAAAGAGACCCAGTACTTC. Amino acid sequence: CASSKGGTEKETQYF.

The DNA of the CDR3 is TGTGCCAGCAGTAGAGCGGGAGGATTATACGAGCAGTACTTC. Amino acids: CASSRAGGLYEQYF. The rearrangement links TRBV7-9 to TRBJ2-7; 9 positions agree with TRBD2. Per the germline V gene, CDR1 is SEHNR and CDR2 is FQNEAQ (reference sequence). The CDR3 extends over 14 amino acids. V shed 6 bases, J shed 4 bases, and the junction held 7 bases outside the gene matches.

The gene calls are TRBV28 and TRBJ2-3, with 8 bases that match TRBD1. CDR1 and CDR2 (germline): MDHEN, SYDVKM. CDR3 length: 13 residues. V trimming: 10 bases; J trimming: 5 bases; junction bases outside the gene matches: 8. In nucleotides, the CDR3 is TGTGCCACCCACGGACAGGGATTAGATACGCAGTATTTT. Amino acids: CATHGQGLDTQYF.

The rearrangement uses TRBV5-4 and TRBJ2-3; D tentatively reads TRBD1 or TRBD2 (5 bases each). The CDR3 extends over 16 amino acids. V lost 4 bases, J lost 2 bases, and 17 bases lay in between. Germline assignment: CDR1 SGHNT and CDR2 YYREEE (reference sequence). The chain's CDR3 is CASSPQRGLVTDTQYF. The DNA of the CDR3 is TGTGCCAGCAGCCCACAGAGGGGCTTGGTCACAGATACGCAGTATTTT.

This clone has just a few counts. The rearrangement uses TRBV7-9 and TRBJ2-1; TRBD2 aligns across 14 bases. CDR1 SEHNR and CDR2 FQNEAQ come from the germline V gene (reference sequence). The junction had 7 bases not matched to a gene; V was cut back by 4 bases and J by 2 bases. The CDR3 totals 18 residues. CDR3 bases: TGTGCCAGCAGCTCCGTCGGGACTAGCGGGAGACCCTACAATGAGCAGTTCTTC. Translated: CASSSVGTSGRPYNEQFF.

V and J are TRBV29-1 and TRBJ1-1; the D is unclear. CDR3 size: 12 residues. The V gene lost 4 bases and the J gene lost 0 bases, with 6 bases spanning the gap. Germline V gene data show CDR1 as SQVTM and CDR2 as ANQGSEA. CDR3 sequence: CSVGSMNTEAFF. In DNA form, the CDR3 reads TGCAGCGTTGGCAGCATGAACACTGAAGCTTTCTTT.

V gene TRBV18 combines with J gene TRBJ1-1; D gene unclear. Germline loops: CDR1 KGHSH, CDR2 LQKENI. V shed 3 bases and J shed 1 base, with 6 bases lying between them. CDR3 length equals 13 residues. The CDR3 loop is CASSPTGNTEAFF. The CDR3 DNA follows: TGTGCCAGCTCACCGACGGGGAACACTGAAGCTTTCTTT.

The chain is built from TRBV5-6 and TRBJ2-2; D is unresolved. Deletions cut 2 bases from V and 6 bases from J, with 14 bases between. Germline V gives CDR1 SGHDT, CDR2 YYEEEE. CDR3 length: 15 residues. CDR3 nucleotides: TGTGCCAGCAGCTTTGATTTGGGCCGGGCCGGGGAGCTGTTTTTT. This encodes CASSFDLGRAGELFF.

The chain couples TRBV6-5 to TRBJ2-3, with D possibly being TRBD1 (6 bases). Germline V gene lookup returns CDR1 MNHEY and CDR2 SVGAGI. The CDR3 consists of 15 residues. V lost 5 bases, J lost 0 bases, and 12 bases lay in between. The CDR3: CASSPRQASTDTQYF. The CDR3 bases are TGTGCCAGCAGTCCACGACAGGCCAGCACAGATACGCAGTATTTT.

The rearrangement links TRBV5-4 to TRBJ2-5; 7 bases are shared with TRBD1. Germline loops: CDR1 SGHNT, CDR2 YYREEE (reference sequence). V was pared by 4 bases and J by 4 bases, with 19 bases of the junction left unmatched. CDR3 length: 18 residues. The CDR3 protein is CASSPGQELGRGGETQYF. The CDR3, as DNA: TGTGCCAGCAGCCCCGGACAGGAATTAGGCAGAGGTGGAGAGACCCAGTACTTC.

CDR3 loop: CASSSEGAADTQYF. CDR3 bases: TGTGCCAGCAGCTCGGAGGGGGCGGCAGATACGCAGTATTTT. The chain employs TRBV7-9 and TRBJ2-3, with D possibly being TRBD1 (7 bases). V was cut by 4 bases and J by 4 bases, with 12 bases left in between. The CDR3 is 14 residues long. Per germline, CDR1 SEHNR and CDR2 FQNEAQ (reference sequence). The variable domain in full, with the rest retrieved from reference TRBV7-9 and TRBJ2-3, is DTGVSQNPRHKITKRGQNVTFRCDPISEHNRLYWYRQTLGQGPEFLTYFQNEAQLEKSRLLSDRFSAERPKGSFSTLEIQRTEQGDSAMYLCASSSEGAADTQYFGPGTRLTVL.

This chain joins TRBV10-2 and TRBJ2-5; D may be TRBD1 or TRBD2 (5 bases each). Germline V gene sequence: CDR1 WSHSY, CDR2 SAAADI. The CDR3 length is 15 residues. V lost 3 bases and J lost 4, with 15 bases in between. The CDR3 loop reads CASSDRGAGSETQYF. DNA of the CDR3: TGCGCCAGCAGTGATAGGGGAGCCGGATCAGAGACCCAGTACTTC.

The rearrangement links TRBV27 to TRBJ1-2; tentative D call: TRBD1 (5 bases). The V end lost 6 bases, the J end lost 7 bases, and 12 bases lay between the germline ends. Per germline, CDR1 MNHEY and CDR2 SMNVEV (reference sequence). CDR3 length equals 12 residues. The CDR3 region has the DNA TGTGCCAGCAGGACAGTATTGAGTGGCTACACCTTC. Encoded protein: CASRTVLSGYTF.

This rearrangement joins TRBV7-3 to TRBJ2-1; TRBD2 matches 9 bases. The CDR3 totals 18 residues. The junction had 13 bases not matched to a gene; V was cut back by 0 bases and J by 7 bases. CDR1 and CDR2 (germline): SGHTA, FQGTGA. This CDR3 reads CASSLTGSGSWGRNEQFF. In DNA form, the CDR3 reads TGTGCCAGCAGCTTAACTGGTAGCGGGAGTTGGGGAAGGAATGAGCAGTTCTTC.

With respect to this clone: The same CDR3 also results from other DNA sequences found in this sample. The J gene is TRBJ1-5, the V gene TRBV7-9; no clear D. Germline loops: CDR1 SEHNR, CDR2 FQNEAQ (reference sequence). With 1 base removed from V and 5 bases from J, the gap between germline ends came to 6 bases. The CDR3 has 13 residues. CDR3 nucleotide sequence: TGTGCCAGCAGCTTAGGCCGTGATCAGCCCCAGCATTTT. Translating it yields CASSLGRDQPQHF.